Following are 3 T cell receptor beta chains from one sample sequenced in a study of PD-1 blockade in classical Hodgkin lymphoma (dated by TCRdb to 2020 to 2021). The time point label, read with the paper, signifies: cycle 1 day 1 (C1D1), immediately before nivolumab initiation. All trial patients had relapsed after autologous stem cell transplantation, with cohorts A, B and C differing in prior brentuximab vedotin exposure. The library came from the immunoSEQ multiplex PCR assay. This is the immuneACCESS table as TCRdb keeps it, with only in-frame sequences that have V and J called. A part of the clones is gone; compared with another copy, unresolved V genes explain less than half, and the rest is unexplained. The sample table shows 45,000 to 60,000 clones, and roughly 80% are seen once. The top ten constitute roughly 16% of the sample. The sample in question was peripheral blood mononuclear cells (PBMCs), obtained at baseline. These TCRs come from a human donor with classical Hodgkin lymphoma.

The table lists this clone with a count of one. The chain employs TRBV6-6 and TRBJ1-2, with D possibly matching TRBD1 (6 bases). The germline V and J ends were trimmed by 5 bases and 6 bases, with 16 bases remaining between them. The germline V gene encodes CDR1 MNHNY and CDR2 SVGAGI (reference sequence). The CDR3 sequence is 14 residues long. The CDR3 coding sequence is TGTGCCAGCAGTACCCTAAGGGGGACCAATGGCTACACCTTC. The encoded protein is CASSTLRGTNGYTF.

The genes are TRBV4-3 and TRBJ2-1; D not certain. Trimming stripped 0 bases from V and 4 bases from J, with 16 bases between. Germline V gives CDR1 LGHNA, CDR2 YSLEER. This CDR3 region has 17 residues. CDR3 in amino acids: CASSQDRSAWEYNEQFF. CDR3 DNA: TGCGCCAGCAGCCAAGATAGGTCCGCTTGGGAATACAATGAGCAGTTCTTC.

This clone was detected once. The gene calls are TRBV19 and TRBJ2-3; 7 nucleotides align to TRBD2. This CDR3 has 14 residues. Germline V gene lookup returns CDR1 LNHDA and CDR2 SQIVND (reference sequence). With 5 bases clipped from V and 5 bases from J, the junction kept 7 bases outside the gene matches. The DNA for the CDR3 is TGTGCCAGTAGTTTCGGACTAGGTGGAGATACGCAGTATTTT. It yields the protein CASSFGLGGDTQYF. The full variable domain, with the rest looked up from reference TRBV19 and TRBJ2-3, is DGGITQSPKYLFRKEGQNVTLSCEQNLNHDAMYWYRQDPGQGLRLIYYSQIVNDFQKGDIAEGYSVSREKKESFPLTVTSAQKNPTAFYLCASSFGLGGDTQYFGPGTRLTVL.